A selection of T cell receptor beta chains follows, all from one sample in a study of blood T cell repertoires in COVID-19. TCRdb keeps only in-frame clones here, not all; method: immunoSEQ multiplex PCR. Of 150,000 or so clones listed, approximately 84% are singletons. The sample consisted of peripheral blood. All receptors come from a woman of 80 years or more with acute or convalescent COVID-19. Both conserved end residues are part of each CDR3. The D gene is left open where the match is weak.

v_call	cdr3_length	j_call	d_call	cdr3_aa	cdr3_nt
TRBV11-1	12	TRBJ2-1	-	CASSSDYSEQFF	TGTGCCAGCAGCTCCGACTACTCTGAGCAGTTCTTC
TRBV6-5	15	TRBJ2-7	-	CASREITGFRYEQYF	TGTGCCAGCAGGGAGATCACCGGGTTTCGCTACGAGCAGTACTTC
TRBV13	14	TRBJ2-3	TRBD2	CASREAGSTDTQYF	TGTGCCAGCAGAGAAGCGGGAAGCACAGATACGCAGTATTTT
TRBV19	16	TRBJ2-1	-	CASSTLGAVPYNEQFF	TGTGCCAGTAGTACCCTGGGGGCGGTCCCCTACAATGAGCAGTTCTTC
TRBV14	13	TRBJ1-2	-	CASSQGQGYGYTF	TGTGCCAGCAGCCAAGGGCAGGGATATGGCTACACCTTC
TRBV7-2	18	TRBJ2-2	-	CASSLRSIGDSNTGELFF	TGTGCCAGCAGCTTAAGGTCCATCGGAGACTCGAACACCGGGGAGCTGTTTTTT
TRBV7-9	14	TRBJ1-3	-	CASSLSLSGNTIYF	TGTGCCAGCAGCTTATCCCTCTCTGGAAACACCATATATTTT
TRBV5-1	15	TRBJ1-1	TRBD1	CASRIGQGEITEAFF	TGCGCCAGCAGGATTGGACAGGGGGAGATCACTGAAGCTTTCTTT
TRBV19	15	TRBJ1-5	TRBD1	CASSTGQDLNQPQHF	TGTGCCAGTAGTACCGGACAGGACCTCAATCAGCCCCAGCATTTT
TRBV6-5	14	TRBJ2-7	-	CASSSPGSDYEQYF	TGTGCCAGCAGTTCTCCCGGAAGCGACTACGAGCAGTACTTC
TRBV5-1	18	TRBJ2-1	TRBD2	CASSPGLAGVRAYNEQFF	TGCGCCAGCAGCCCGGGACTAGCGGGAGTCCGGGCTTACAATGAGCAGTTCTTC
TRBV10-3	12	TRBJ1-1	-	CAISSTGTEAFF	TGTGCCATCAGTTCAACAGGGACTGAAGCTTTCTTT
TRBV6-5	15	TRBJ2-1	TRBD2	CASSRGRSSYNEQFF	TGTGCCAGCAGTCGCGGGAGAAGCTCCTACAATGAGCAGTTCTTC
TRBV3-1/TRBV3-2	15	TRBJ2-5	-	CASKSRTNKGETQYF	TGTGCCAGCAAAAGCAGGACTAATAAGGGGGAGACCCAGTACTTC
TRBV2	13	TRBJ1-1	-	CASSSGVYTEAFF	TGTGCCAGCAGTTCAGGGGTTTACACTGAAGCTTTCTTT
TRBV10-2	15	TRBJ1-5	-	CASSEATGYNQPQHF	TGCGCCAGCAGTGAAGCGACAGGCTACAATCAGCCCCAGCATTTT
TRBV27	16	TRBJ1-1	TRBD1	CAISKRAGGANTEAFF	TGTGCCATATCCAAAAGGGCAGGGGGCGCGAACACTGAAGCTTTCTTT
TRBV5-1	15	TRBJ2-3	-	CASSPDRTSTDTQYF	TGCGCCAGCAGCCCCGACAGGACGAGCACAGATACGCAGTATTTT
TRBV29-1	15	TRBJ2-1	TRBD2	CSAKRGTSLGNEQFF	TGCAGCGCCAAGAGGGGGACTAGTCTGGGGAATGAGCAGTTCTTC
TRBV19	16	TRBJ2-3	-	CASSIGGTGLADTQYF	TGTGCCAGTAGTATAGGGGGCACAGGATTGGCAGATACGCAGTATTTT
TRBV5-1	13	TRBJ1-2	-	CASSVQQGYGYTF	TGCGCCAGCAGCGTCCAACAGGGTTATGGCTACACCTTC